This T cell receptor beta chain was observed in a study of blood T cell repertoires in COVID-19. About the study: Researchers got acute and convalescent COVID-19 samples from the United States, Italy and Spain. In each case, the material was cDNA or gDNA derived from T cells, B-cell-depleted T cells, or PBMCs.

All enrollees were about 18 to 89 years old and from about two dozen US areas. Original data processing: Researchers report that nucleated cell counts were estimated from reference gene primer amplification. The assay was immunoSEQ multiplex PCR, and TCRdb's table has in-frame clones only and misses some. The DNA was the basis for D and trimming; V, J and clone size are from that table. Of a few hundred thousand clones in the sample, over 75% were seen once. The CDR3 spans 14 residues. Trimming stripped 4 bases from V and 4 bases from J, with 8 bases between. Germline V gene lookup returns CDR1 MDHEN and CDR2 SYDVKM.

The sample consisted of PBMCs or T cells enriched from blood (not recorded which). This TCR came from a woman under 40 who had recovered from COVID-19. The chain joins TRBV28 to TRBJ1-6, with D maybe TRBD1 (6 bases). CDR3 loop: CASSSGEYNSPLHF. CDR3 in DNA: TGTGCCAGCAGTTCAGGGGAGTATAATTCACCCCTCCACTTT.